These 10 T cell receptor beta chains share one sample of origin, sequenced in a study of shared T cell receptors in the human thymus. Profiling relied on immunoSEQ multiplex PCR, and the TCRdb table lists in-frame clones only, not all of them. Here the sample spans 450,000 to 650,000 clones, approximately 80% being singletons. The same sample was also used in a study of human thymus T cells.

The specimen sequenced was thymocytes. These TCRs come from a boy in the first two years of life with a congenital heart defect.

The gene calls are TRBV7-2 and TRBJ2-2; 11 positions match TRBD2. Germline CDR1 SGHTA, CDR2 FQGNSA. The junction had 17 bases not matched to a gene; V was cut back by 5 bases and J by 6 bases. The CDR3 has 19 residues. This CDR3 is CASSHPRLAGRERAGELFF. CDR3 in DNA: TGTGCCAGCAGCCACCCTCGACTAGCGGGACGAGAACGGGCCGGGGAGCTGTTTTTT.

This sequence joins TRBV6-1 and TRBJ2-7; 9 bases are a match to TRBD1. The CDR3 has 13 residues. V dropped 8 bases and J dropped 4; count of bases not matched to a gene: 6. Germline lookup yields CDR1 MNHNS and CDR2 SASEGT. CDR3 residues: CASPGTGRYEQYF. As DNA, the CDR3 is TGTGCCAGCCCCGGGACAGGGCGGTACGAGCAGTACTTC.

The CDR3 loop reads CATSRDLARPKETQYF. CDR3 sequence (DNA): TGTGCCACCAGCAGAGATCTGGCACGCCCGAAGGAGACCCAGTACTTC. This chain joins TRBV15 and TRBJ2-5, with D unclear. The CDR3 is 16 amino acids. CDR1 is LNHNV and CDR2 is YYDKDF in the germline V gene (reference sequence). Deletions cut 0 bases from V and 5 bases from J, with 16 bases between.

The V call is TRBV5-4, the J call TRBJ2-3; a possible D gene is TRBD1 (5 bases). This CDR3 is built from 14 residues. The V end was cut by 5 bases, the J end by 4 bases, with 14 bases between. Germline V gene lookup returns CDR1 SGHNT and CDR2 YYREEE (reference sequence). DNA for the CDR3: TGTGCCAGCAGAGGACACTCACGGGCAGATACGCAGTATTTT. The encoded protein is CASRGHSRADTQYF.

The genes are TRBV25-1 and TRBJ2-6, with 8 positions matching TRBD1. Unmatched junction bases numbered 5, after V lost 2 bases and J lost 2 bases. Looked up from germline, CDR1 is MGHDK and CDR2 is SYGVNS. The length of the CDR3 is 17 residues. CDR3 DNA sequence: TGTGCCAGCAGTGAAAGGACAGGGCGAACTGGGGCCAACGTCCTGACTTTC. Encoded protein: CASSERTGRTGANVLTF.

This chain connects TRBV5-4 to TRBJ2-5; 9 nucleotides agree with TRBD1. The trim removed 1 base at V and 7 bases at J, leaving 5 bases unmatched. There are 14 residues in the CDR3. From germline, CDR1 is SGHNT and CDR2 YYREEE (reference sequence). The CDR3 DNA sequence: TGTGCCAGCAGCTTGAACAGGGGGCGGGGGACCCAGTACTTC. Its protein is CASSLNRGRGTQYF.

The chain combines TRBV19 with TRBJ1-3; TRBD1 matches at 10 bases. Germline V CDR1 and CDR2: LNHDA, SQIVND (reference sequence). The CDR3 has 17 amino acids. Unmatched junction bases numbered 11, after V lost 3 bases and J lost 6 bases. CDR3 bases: TGTGCCAGTAGTATTCCTACCGGGACAGGGGACGAAAACACCATATATTTT. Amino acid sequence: CASSIPTGTGDENTIYF.

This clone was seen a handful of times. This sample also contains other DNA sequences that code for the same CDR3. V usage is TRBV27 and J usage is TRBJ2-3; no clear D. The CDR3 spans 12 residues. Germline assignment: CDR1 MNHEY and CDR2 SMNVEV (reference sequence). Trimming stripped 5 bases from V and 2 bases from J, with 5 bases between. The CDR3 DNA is TGTGCCAGCAGTCTCCCCACAGATACGCAGTATTTT. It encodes CASSLPTDTQYF.

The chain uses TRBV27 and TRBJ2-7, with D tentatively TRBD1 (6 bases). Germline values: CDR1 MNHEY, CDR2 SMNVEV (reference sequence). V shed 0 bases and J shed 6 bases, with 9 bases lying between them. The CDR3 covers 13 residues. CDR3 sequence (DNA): TGTGCCAGCAGTTTATCTACAGGGACCGAGCAGTACTTC. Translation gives CASSLSTGTEQYF.

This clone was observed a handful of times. The CDR3 DNA reads TGTGCCAGCAGTTCTAGCGGGAAAGGGCATGGGCAGTTCTTC. It encodes CASSSSGKGHGQFF. The chain joins TRBV27 to TRBJ2-1; 9 bases map to TRBD2. The germline gives CDR1 MNHEY, CDR2 SMNVEV (reference sequence). The trim removed 4 bases at V and 12 bases at J, leaving 10 bases unmatched. The CDR3 consists of 14 residues.